This TCR beta chain comes out of a study of T cells in Graves' hyperthyroidism and ophthalmopathy. Study conclusions and caveats: Also found in blood were most expanded thyroid clonotypes above 0.001.

The CDR3 regions of TCR beta were amplified from RNA transcripts. HTBI primers were the set used in a first-round RT-PCR of the TCR CDR3. TCRdb processed the multiplex PCR reads anew with MiXCR; each CDR3 protein has one entry. The sample comprises some 600,000 distinct CDR3 sequences, approximately 15% of which are singletons, and around 5.4% rests with the top ten. In regard to this clonotype: The antigen is unknown.

Germline-derived CDR1 and CDR2 are LNHNV and YYDKDF (reference sequence). The junction had 4 bases not matched to a gene; V was cut back by 4 bases and J by 3 bases. The CDR3 consists of 14 residues. Every diagnosis used clinical symptoms, serum thyroxine and TRAb, thyroid ultrasound and orbital computed tomography. This sample holds PBMCs from 9.5 to 10 ml fresh peripheral blood. Material for sequencing was blood. The chain joins TRBV15 to TRBJ2-3; 7 bases line up with TRBD1. This TCR came from a woman aged 25 to 45 with Graves' hyperthyroidism that later progressed to Graves' ophthalmopathy. Here the CDR3 DNA reads TGTGCCACCAGCAAGGGGGCTTGGACAGATACGCAGTATTTT. Translated: CATSKGAWTDTQYF.